What follows are 20 T cell receptor beta chains derived from one specimen sequenced in a study of breast tumors, draining lymph nodes, adjacent tissues. Axillary draining lymph nodes of breast cancer patients supplied the node samples. TCRdb reanalysed the multiplex PCR reads using MiXCR and keeps one entry per CDR3 protein. The table lists some 230,000 distinct CDR3 sequences, less than 40% of them singletons. Source material: axillary lymph node tissue. The receptor set was obtained from a female donor with breast cancer. Some clones in this sample may be carry-over from other donors' samples.

Ten or more counts support this clonotype. This chain connects TRBV14 to TRBJ2-1; D is unresolved. Trimming pared 6 bases from V and 0 bases from J, leaving 6 bases between. This CDR3 spans 13 amino acids. CDR1 is SGHDN and CDR2 is FVKESK in the germline V gene. CDR3 in DNA: TGTGCCAGCAGACCGATCTCCTACAATGAGCAGTTCTTC. Its translation: CASRPISYNEQFF.

This clonotype was observed at least ten times. V usage is TRBV18 and J usage is TRBJ1-5; D perhaps matches TRBD1 (5 bases). CDR1 and CDR2 (germline): KGHSH, LQKENI. The CDR3 totals 15 residues. Trimming cost V 3 bases and J 2 bases, with 11 bases left between them. The CDR3 loop reads CASSPGRSRNQPQHF. CDR3 in DNA: TGTGCCAGCTCACCGGGACGGTCCCGCAATCAGCCCCAGCATTTT.

The chain recombines TRBV10-3 with TRBJ1-1, with 7 bases lining up with TRBD1. J lost 4 bases, V lost 6 bases, and 11 bases had no gene match. From germline, CDR1 is ENHRY and CDR2 SYGVKD. The CDR3 consists of 15 residues. The CDR3: CAISDPLTGPTEAFF. The CDR3 DNA reads as TGTGCCATCAGCGACCCCTTGACAGGGCCCACTGAAGCTTTCTTT.

A single count supports this clonotype. V gene TRBV7-3 combines with J gene TRBJ2-1; 8 bases map to TRBD2. CDR3 length: 15 amino acids. Germline values: CDR1 SGHTA, CDR2 FQGTGA. Germline trimming cut 11 bases from V and 7 bases from J; bases unmatched to any gene: 16. The CDR3 nucleotides are TGTGCCTGGAGTCTTGGGACTAGGGACCTTAATGAGCAGTTCTTC. This encodes CAWSLGTRDLNEQFF.

On this clonotype itself: Being one base from a much bigger clone, this may be a read error. The chain couples TRBV7-9 to TRBJ2-5, with TRBD1 matching over 8 bases. The CDR3 is made up of 17 amino acids. V lost 6 bases and J lost 9; bases outside the gene matches: 21. The germline gives CDR1 SEHNR, CDR2 FQNEAQ (reference sequence). CDR3 in amino acids: CASSEVNPLAGGKPQYF. DNA for the CDR3: TGTGCCAGCAGTGAAGTTAATCCCCTGGCAGGGGGCAAGCCCCAGTACTTC.

This clonotype was counted ten times or more. This chain links TRBV7-9 with TRBJ2-3, with D perhaps TRBD1 or TRBD2 (5 bases each). CDR1 SEHNR and CDR2 FQNEAQ come from the germline V gene (reference sequence). There are 12 residues in the CDR3. V gave up 2 bases and J gave up 8 bases, with 8 bases separating them. The CDR3: CASSLRDGTQYF. CDR3 nucleotides: TGTGCCAGCAGCTTACGGGACGGTACGCAGTATTTT.

In this sample, this clonotype turned up many times. The chain employs TRBV20-1 and TRBJ1-2, with TRBD1 matching over 11 bases. The trim removed 2 bases at V and 5 bases at J, leaving 4 bases unmatched. CDR3 size: 14 residues. Germline values: CDR1 DFQATT, CDR2 SNEGSKA (reference sequence). CDR3: CSARKGQGVYGYTF. Here the CDR3 DNA reads TGCAGTGCTAGAAAGGGACAGGGGGTGTATGGCTACACCTTC.

The rearrangement joins TRBV6-5 to TRBJ2-1; D not resolved. The V end was cut by 4 bases, the J end by 5 bases, with 6 bases between. Per germline, CDR1 MNHEY and CDR2 SVGAGI. The CDR3 length is 12 residues. In DNA, the CDR3 is TGTGCCAGCAGTTCTAGTAACAATGAGCAGTTCTTC. Residues: CASSSSNNEQFF.

A word on this clonotype: A much larger clone lies a single base off, so this may be a read error. Because the CDR3 is missing its conserved closing phenylalanine or tryptophan, this is likely a read error. This chain links TRBV19 with TRBJ2-1; D is unclear. The germline V gene encodes CDR1 LNHDA and CDR2 SQIVND (reference sequence). V lost 7 bases and J 4 bases, leaving 20 bases between the germline ends. The CDR3 totals 16 residues. CDR3 residues: CASTPSRWVLYNEQFS. The CDR3 coding sequence is TGTGCCAGTACCCCTTCCAGGTGGGTTTTGTACAATGAGCAGTTCTCC.

The genes are TRBV6-2 or TRBV6-3 and TRBJ2-6; D ambiguous. Germline loops: CDR1 MNHEY, CDR2 SVGEGT. With 7 bases removed from V and 1 base from J, the gap between germline ends came to 5 bases. The CDR3 has 13 residues. The CDR3 loop is CASNRSGANVLTF. The CDR3 DNA reads as TGTGCCAGCAATAGGTCTGGGGCCAACGTCCTGACTTTC.

Many counts were recorded for this clonotype. V is TRBV20-1 and J is TRBJ2-7; 9 bases fit TRBD2. Per the germline V gene, CDR1 is DFQATT and CDR2 is SNEGSKA (reference sequence). This CDR3 contains 13 residues. Trimming cost V 3 bases and J 2 bases; bases outside gene matches: 2. CDR3 nucleotide sequence: TGCAGTGCTAGTTCTAGCGGGACCTACGAGCAGTACTTC. Amino acid sequence: CSASSSGTYEQYF.

About this clonotype: It may be a read error: a sequence one base away is much more abundant. The chain recombines TRBV7-2 with TRBJ2-1; 10 bases map to TRBD2. The end of the DNA is better explained by TRBJ2-7, so the J call may be wrong. Germline CDR1 reads SGHTA; CDR2 reads FQGNSA. This CDR3 has 15 amino acids. The CDR3 DNA sequence: TGTGCCAGCAGCTTTCAGCGGGGGGGCCCGAGCGAGCAGTACTTC. The encoded protein is CASSFQRGGPSEQYF.

This clonotype was recorded at least ten times. The chain has TRBV2 and TRBJ2-5; D gene ambiguous. Germline-derived CDR1 and CDR2 are SNHLY and FYNNEI. The CDR3 spans 13 residues. Trimming pared 7 bases from V and 3 bases from J, leaving 12 bases between. The CDR3 spells CASTRLGKETQYF. The CDR3 nucleotides are TGTGCCAGCACTCGTCTAGGGAAAGAGACCCAGTACTTC.

The rearrangement joins TRBV7-2 to TRBJ2-1; tentatively, D is TRBD1 (6 bases). V was cut by 5 bases and J by 5 bases, with 13 bases left in between. The germline CDR1 and CDR2 sequences are SGHTA and FQGNSA. This CDR3 comprises 14 residues. CDR3 protein: CASSLGTKNNEQFF. Here the CDR3 DNA reads TGTGCCAGCAGCCTAGGGACAAAGAACAATGAGCAGTTCTTC.

This clonotype was counted many times. The chain recombines TRBV18 with TRBJ2-7; tentatively, D is TRBD2 (5 bases). Germline lookup yields CDR1 KGHSH and CDR2 LQKENI. V was cut by 3 bases and J by 5 bases, with 14 bases left in between. The CDR3 covers 14 residues. The CDR3 protein is CASSPEGSFHEQYF. CDR3 sequence (DNA): TGTGCCAGCTCACCTGAGGGTTCCTTTCACGAGCAGTACTTC.

Only one count was recorded for this clonotype. The gene calls are TRBV5-1 and TRBJ2-2; 8 bases match TRBD2. V trimming: 2 bases; J trimming: 0 bases; junction bases outside the gene matches: 0. Germline-derived CDR1 and CDR2 are SGHRS and YFSETQ. The CDR3 is made up of 15 amino acids. The CDR3 nucleotides read TGCGCCAGCAGCTTAGCGGGGGCGAACACCGGGGAGCTGTTTTTT. Translation gives CASSLAGANTGELFF.

Remarks on this clonotype: In this CDR3 the conserved last residue, phenylalanine or tryptophan, is missing, so a read error is likely. The J gene is TRBJ2-7, the V gene TRBV2; the D is unclear. Trimming removed 8 bases at V and 5 bases at J, with 13 bases between. The CDR3 is made up of 12 amino acids. From germline, CDR1 is SNHLY and CDR2 FYNNEI. This CDR3 reads CASGSQGHEQYY. CDR3 DNA sequence: TGTGCCAGCGGGTCCCAAGGCCACGAGCAGTACTAC.

In its sample, this clonotype was seen many times. The chain uses TRBV20-1 and TRBJ2-7; 7 nucleotides match TRBD2. This CDR3 has 12 amino acids. The trim removed 5 bases at V and 2 bases at J, leaving 3 bases unmatched. Germline loops: CDR1 DFQATT, CDR2 SNEGSKA (reference sequence). The CDR3 nucleotides are TGCAGTGCTCGTGGGGGGGCCTACGAGCAGTACTTC. Its translation is CSARGGAYEQYF.

The chain employs TRBV28 and TRBJ1-5, with D tentatively TRBD1 (6 bases). The CDR3 runs 15 residues. V gave up 6 bases and J gave up 4 bases, with 16 bases separating them. Germline assignment: CDR1 MDHEN and CDR2 SYDVKM. The CDR3 region is CASSAGTPTNQPQHF. Written as DNA, the CDR3 is TGTGCCAGCAGCGCAGGGACACCAACTAATCAGCCCCAGCATTTT.

There are many counts of this clonotype. The genes are TRBV24-1 and TRBJ1-4, with TRBD1 matching 7 bases. CDR3 size: 16 residues. CDR1 KGHDR and CDR2 SFDVKD come from the germline V gene. The junction had 14 bases not matched to a gene; V was cut back by 4 bases and J by 10 bases. CDR3 nucleotide sequence: TGTGCCACCAGTGAAACCCACGACAGGGAGAAGCGAAAACTGTTTTTT. Protein product: CATSETHDREKRKLFF.